Listed below are T cell receptor beta chains from one sample, sequenced in a study of CD4 T cells in relation to SARS-CoV-2 and coronaviruses. Their antigens are not known. Repertoires were generated with immunoSEQ multiplex PCR, while TCRdb's copy carries only in-frame clones and drops some. The repertoire has some 32,000 clones, about four fifths of them found once; the top ten carry under 3.5%. The sample consisted of memory CD4+ T cells from PBMCs, cultured in vitro. These receptor sequences come from an adult with COVID-19. Each CDR3 is given with its conserved first and last residue. The order of the fields is V gene, clone size, J gene, D gene, CDR3 DNA, CDR3 protein. The D gene is left open where the match is weak. The size of a clone is reported for some rows only, either as once, few or many, or as a class for expanded clones.

TRBV29-1	.	TRBJ1-2	.	TGCAGCGTTCTGAGGGGTGACTATGGCTACACCTTC	CSVLRGDYGYTF
TRBV12-5	.	TRBJ2-1	TRBD2	TGTGCTAGTGGTTTACAAGGACTAGCGGGAGGGCCCTACAATGAGCAGTTCTTC	CASGLQGLAGGPYNEQFF
TRBV9	.	TRBJ1-2	TRBD1	TGTGCCAGCAGCGTAGAGGACAGGGGGAACTATGGCTACACCTTC	CASSVEDRGNYGYTF
TRBV18	.	TRBJ2-6	.	TGTGCCAGCTCGCGTCTACACTCTGGGGCCAACGTCCTGACTTTC	CASSRLHSGANVLTF
TRBV4-2	.	TRBJ2-1	TRBD2	TGTGCCAGCAGCCAAGATGGACTAGCCAGCAGGGAGCAGTTCTTC	CASSQDGLASREQFF
TRBV27	.	TRBJ2-1	TRBD1	TGTGCCAGCAGTTTATACGGGACGATGGACAGGGGGTCAGTGTATGAGCAGTTCTTC	CASSLYGTMDRGSVYEQFF
TRBV5-6	.	TRBJ2-5	.	TGTGCCAGCAGCTTGGGACTCGCAGGGTCAGAGACCCAGTACTTC	CASSLGLAGSETQYF
TRBV5-4	.	TRBJ2-1	TRBD2	TGTGCCAGCAGCAGGGACTACCGATCCGTCTACAATGAGCAGTTCTTC	CASSRDYRSVYNEQFF
TRBV2	.	TRBJ2-5	.	TGTGCCAGCAGTGTCCGGGCCCCCAACCCTTTAGGTCCCCAGTACTTC	CASSVRAPNPLGPQYF
TRBV13	.	TRBJ2-1	.	TGTGCCAGCAGCCCCGGGGAGGTGTACAATGAGCAGTTCTTC	CASSPGEVYNEQFF
TRBV6-6	.	TRBJ2-1	TRBD2	TGTGCCAGCAGTTACTCGACTAGCCGGAATGAGCAGTTCTTC	CASSYSTSRNEQFF
TRBV6-5	once	TRBJ2-2	.	TGTGCCAGCCGTCGAATGAGGGTGGACACCGGGGAGCTGTTTTTT	CASRRMRVDTGELFF
TRBV19	.	TRBJ2-2	TRBD1	TGTGCCAGTAGCATCTCGAGGGGGCTGGGGGACACCGGGGAGCTGTTTTTT	CASSISRGLGDTGELFF
TRBV6-5	.	TRBJ2-7	TRBD2	TGTGCCAGCCAGGGAATCGGACTAGCGGGAGACGAGCAGTACTTC	CASQGIGLAGDEQYF
TRBV20-1	.	TRBJ1-2	.	TGCAGTGCTAGTCCGAACTATGGCTACACCTTC	CSASPNYGYTF
TRBV28	.	TRBJ2-7	TRBD1	TGTGCCAGCAGACTCGGAGGGACAGGAAGCTACGAGCAGTACTTC	CASRLGGTGSYEQYF
TRBV19	.	TRBJ1-4	.	TGTGCCAGTAGTGTCTACACCCCAGGCGGTGAAAAACTGTTTTTT	CASSVYTPGGEKLFF
TRBV30	few	TRBJ1-3	.	TGTGCCTGGAGTGGCGGCACTAACTCTGGAAACACCATATATTTT	CAWSGGTNSGNTIYF
TRBV6-5	.	TRBJ2-7	TRBD2	TGTGCCAGTAGACTAGCAGACTACGAGCAGTACTTC	CASRLADYEQYF
TRBV2	.	TRBJ2-7	TRBD1	TGTGCCAGCAGTCAGGACAGGGACGACGAGCAGTACTTC	CASSQDRDDEQYF
TRBV29-1	.	TRBJ2-1	.	TGCAGCGTTGACACCTGGCAGGCCAATGAGCAGTTCTTC	CSVDTWQANEQFF
TRBV2	.	TRBJ2-5	.	TGTGCCAGCAACCTGGCCAGGGAGAGACTCCAAGAGACCCAGTACTTC	CASNLARERLQETQYF
TRBV12-3/TRBV12-4	.	TRBJ1-2	TRBD1	TGTGCCAGCAGCCGGGACAGGTTCTATGGCTACACCTTC	CASSRDRFYGYTF
TRBV2	.	TRBJ2-4	.	TGTGCCAGCAATCGAGTAGCCAAAAACATTCAGTACTTC	CASNRVAKNIQYF
TRBV5-1	once	TRBJ1-1	.	TGCGCCAGCAGCTTAAGAGGGGGAGGCACTGAAGCTTTCTTT	CASSLRGGGTEAFF
TRBV27	once	TRBJ2-2	.	TGTGCCAGCAGTTGGACTGGACCCGGGGAGCTGTTTTTT	CASSWTGPGELFF
TRBV6-2/TRBV6-3	.	TRBJ2-5	TRBD2	TGTGCCAGCACCCCAAGCGGGAGGGGGGGGACCCAGTACTTC	CASTPSGRGGTQYF
TRBV21-1	.	TRBJ2-7	.	TGTGCCAGCAGATCACTAAGTTACGAGCAGTACTTC	CASRSLSYEQYF
TRBV5-1	.	TRBJ2-6	TRBD2	TGCGCCAGCACAGGAATTAAAGGACTAGCGGGATCCTCTGGGGCCAACGTCCTGACTTTC	CASTGIKGLAGSSGANVLTF
TRBV20-1	.	TRBJ2-1	.	TGCAGTGCTAGTGTCAATGAGCAGTTCTTC	CSASVNEQFF
TRBV3-1/TRBV3-2	.	TRBJ2-5	.	TGTGCCAGCAGCAACAGCCAGCCGCAGGGGGGAGAGACCCAGTACTTC	CASSNSQPQGGETQYF
TRBV5-4	.	TRBJ2-5	.	TGTGCCAGCAGCTCACGGGTGGGGGTGAGAGAGACCCAGTACTTC	CASSSRVGVRETQYF
TRBV28	few	TRBJ1-1	.	TGTGCCAGCAGTTTTTACACTGAAGCTTTCTTT	CASSFYTEAFF
TRBV4-1	.	TRBJ2-5	.	TGCGCCAGCAGCCAATTTGGCAGGGGGGGGACCCAGTACTTC	CASSQFGRGGTQYF
TRBV4-1	.	TRBJ2-7	.	TGCGCCAGCAGCCAAGCGCGCCTTAGCTCCTACGAGCAGTACTTC	CASSQARLSSYEQYF
TRBV30	.	TRBJ1-1	.	TGTGCCTGGAGTCCGAACTCACCTGAAGCTTTCTTT	CAWSPNSPEAFF
TRBV30	.	TRBJ1-1	.	TGTGCCTGGAGTGTGATGCAGAACACTGAAGCTTTCTTT	CAWSVMQNTEAFF
TRBV13	once	TRBJ2-1	TRBD2	TGTGCCAGCAGCTCCTATAGCGGGAGCGGTGAGCAGTTCTTC	CASSSYSGSGEQFF
TRBV5-1	.	TRBJ1-3	.	TGCGCCAGCAGCTTGGTTTTCAGGGGCTCTGGAAACACCATATATTTT	CASSLVFRGSGNTIYF
TRBV4-3	.	TRBJ2-1	.	TGCGCCAGCAGCCCCAGAGTAGCAGGAAAGCAGTTCTTC	CASSPRVAGKQFF
TRBV5-1	.	TRBJ2-6	TRBD2	TGCGCCAGCACCTCGGGGGGAGGTTACTCTGGGGCCAACGTCCTGACTTTC	CASTSGGGYSGANVLTF
TRBV2	once	TRBJ2-1	.	TGTGCCAGCCGGGACCCAAGCTCCTACAATGAGCAGTTCTTC	CASRDPSSYNEQFF
TRBV19	few	TRBJ1-2	.	TGTGCCAGTAGTAGTCAATTCAGGGATCTCTATGGCTACACCTTC	CASSSQFRDLYGYTF
TRBV2	.	TRBJ1-5	.	TGTGCCAGCAGTGGCCTCAGATCGCAATTCAATCAGCCCCAGCATTTT	CASSGLRSQFNQPQHF
TRBV27	.	TRBJ2-7	.	TGTGCCAGCAGTCCCGAACCCGGTGGATCCTACGAGCAGTACTTC	CASSPEPGGSYEQYF
TRBV7-9	.	TRBJ2-1	TRBD1	TGTGCCAGTCAGGGGGAAAATGAGCAGTTCTTC	CASQGENEQFF
TRBV4-3	.	TRBJ1-4	.	TGCGCCAGCAGCCAAGATTTCGGCCCTGCCCACAATGAAAAACTGTTTTTT	CASSQDFGPAHNEKLFF
TRBV27	.	TRBJ1-6	.	TGTGCCAGCAGTTTATCGGGGAGATCACCCCTCCACTTT	CASSLSGRSPLHF
TRBV6-6	.	TRBJ2-7	.	TGTGCCAGCAGTTATGATTACGAGCAGTACTTC	CASSYDYEQYF